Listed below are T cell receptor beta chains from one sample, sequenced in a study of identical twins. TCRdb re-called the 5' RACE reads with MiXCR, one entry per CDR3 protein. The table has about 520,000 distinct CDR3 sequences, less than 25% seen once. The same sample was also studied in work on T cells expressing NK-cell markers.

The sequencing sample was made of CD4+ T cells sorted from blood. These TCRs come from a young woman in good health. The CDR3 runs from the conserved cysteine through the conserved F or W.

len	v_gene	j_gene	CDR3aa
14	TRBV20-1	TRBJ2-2	CSAAGRGNTGELFF
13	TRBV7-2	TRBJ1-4	CASSPGGGEKLFF
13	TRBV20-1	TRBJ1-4	CSATPGTNEKLFF
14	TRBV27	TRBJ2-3	CASRVGPSTDTQYF
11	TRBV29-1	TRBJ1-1	CSVSEFTEAFF
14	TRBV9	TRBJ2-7	CASSVGTVSYEQYF
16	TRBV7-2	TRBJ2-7	CASSLGLGVAGDEQYF
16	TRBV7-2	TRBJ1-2	CASSLVGVWGSYGYTF
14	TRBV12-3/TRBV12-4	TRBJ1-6	CASSQGTVDSPLHF
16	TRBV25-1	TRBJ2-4	CASSFPGTSNQNIQYF
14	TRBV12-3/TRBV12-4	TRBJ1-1	CASSPSPVLAEAFF
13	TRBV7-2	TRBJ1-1	CASSLLGLTEAFF
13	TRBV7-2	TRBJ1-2	CASSPGTSYGYTF
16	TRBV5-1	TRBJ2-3	CASSLGLAGFADTQYF
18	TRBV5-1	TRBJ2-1	CASSLATSGGALYNEQFF
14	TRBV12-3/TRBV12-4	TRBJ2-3	CASSRGLFTDTQYF
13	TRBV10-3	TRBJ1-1	CAISLSMNTEAFF
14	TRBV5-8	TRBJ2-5	CASSWRGTEETQYF
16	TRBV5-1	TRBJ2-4	CASSLAAGLAKNIQYF
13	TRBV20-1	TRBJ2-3	CSASSGGTDTQYF
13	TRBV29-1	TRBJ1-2	CSVEQGPSYGYTF
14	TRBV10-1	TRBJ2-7	CASRELTSGYEQYF
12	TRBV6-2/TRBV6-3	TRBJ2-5	CASSTGGETQYF
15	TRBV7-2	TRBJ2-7	CASSLAAQTTYEQYF
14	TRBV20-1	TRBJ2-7	CSASRTSGVYEQYF
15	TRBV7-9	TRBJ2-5	CASSPLGTGQETQYF
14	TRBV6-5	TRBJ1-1	CASSYRDRRAEAFF
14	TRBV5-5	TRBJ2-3	CASSLNAYIDTQYF
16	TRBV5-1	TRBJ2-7	CASSQRGLAVFHEQYF
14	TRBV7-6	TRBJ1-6	CASSRRGLNSPLHF
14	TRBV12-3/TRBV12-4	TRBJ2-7	CASRRSGGRGEQYF
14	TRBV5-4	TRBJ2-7	CASRPTGQGYEQYF
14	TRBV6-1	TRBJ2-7	CASHPGTSGYEQYF
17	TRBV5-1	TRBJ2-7	CASSLTSYRDRAYEQYF
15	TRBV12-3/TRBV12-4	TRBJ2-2	CASSFRERGTGELFF
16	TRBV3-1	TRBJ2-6	CARGTSGASGANVLTF
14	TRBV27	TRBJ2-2	CASSSTTEGRELFF
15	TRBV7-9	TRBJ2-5	CASSSPGLGLETQYF
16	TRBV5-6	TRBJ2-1	CASSLSLGLASNEQFF
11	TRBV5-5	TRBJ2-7	CASSLEGSPWF